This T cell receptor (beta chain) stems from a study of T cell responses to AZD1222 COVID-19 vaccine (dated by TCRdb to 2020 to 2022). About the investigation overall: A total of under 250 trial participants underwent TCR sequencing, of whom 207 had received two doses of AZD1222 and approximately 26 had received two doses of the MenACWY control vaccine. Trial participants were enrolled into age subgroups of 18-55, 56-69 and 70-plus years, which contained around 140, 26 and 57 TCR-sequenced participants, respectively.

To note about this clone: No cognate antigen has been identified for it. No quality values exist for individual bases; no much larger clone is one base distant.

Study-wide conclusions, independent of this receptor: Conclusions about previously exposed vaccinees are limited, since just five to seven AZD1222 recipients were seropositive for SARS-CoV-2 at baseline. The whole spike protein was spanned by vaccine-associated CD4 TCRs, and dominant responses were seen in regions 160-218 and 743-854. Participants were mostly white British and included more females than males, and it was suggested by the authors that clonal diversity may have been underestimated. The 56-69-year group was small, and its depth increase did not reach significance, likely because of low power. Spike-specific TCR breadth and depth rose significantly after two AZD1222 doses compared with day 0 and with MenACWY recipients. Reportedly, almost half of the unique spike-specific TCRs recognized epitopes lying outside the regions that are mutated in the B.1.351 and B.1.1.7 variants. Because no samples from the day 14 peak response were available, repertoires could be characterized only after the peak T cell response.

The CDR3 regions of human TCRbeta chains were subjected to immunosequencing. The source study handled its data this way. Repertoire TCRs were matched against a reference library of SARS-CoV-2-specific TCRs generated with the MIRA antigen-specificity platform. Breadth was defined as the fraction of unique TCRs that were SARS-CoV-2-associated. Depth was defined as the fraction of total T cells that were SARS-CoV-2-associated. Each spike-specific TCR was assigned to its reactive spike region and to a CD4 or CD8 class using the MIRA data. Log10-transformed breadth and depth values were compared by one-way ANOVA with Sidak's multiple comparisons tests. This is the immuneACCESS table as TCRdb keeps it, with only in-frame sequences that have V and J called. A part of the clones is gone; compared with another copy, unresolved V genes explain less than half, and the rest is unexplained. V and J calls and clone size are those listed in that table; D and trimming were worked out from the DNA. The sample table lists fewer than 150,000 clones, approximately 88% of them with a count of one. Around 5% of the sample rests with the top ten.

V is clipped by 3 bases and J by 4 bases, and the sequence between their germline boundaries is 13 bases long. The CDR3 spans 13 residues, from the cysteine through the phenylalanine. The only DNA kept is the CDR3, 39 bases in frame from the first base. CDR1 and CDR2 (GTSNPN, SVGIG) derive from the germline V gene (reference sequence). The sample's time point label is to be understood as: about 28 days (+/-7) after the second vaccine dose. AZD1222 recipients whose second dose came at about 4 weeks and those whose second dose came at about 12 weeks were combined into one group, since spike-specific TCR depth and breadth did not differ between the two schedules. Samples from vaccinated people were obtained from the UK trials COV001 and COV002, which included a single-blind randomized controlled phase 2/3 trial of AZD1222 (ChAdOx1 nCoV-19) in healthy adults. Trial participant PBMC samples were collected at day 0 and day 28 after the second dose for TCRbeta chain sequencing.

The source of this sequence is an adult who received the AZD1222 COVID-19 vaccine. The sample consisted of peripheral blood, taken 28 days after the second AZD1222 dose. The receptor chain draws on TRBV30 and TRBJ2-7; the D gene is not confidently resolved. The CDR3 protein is CAWSQSNLYEQYF. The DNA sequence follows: TGTGCCTGGAGCCAGTCAAACCTTTACGAGCAGTACTTC.